This T cell receptor (beta chain) appears in the sequencing data of a study of T cell repertoires in cytomegalovirus infection. Turning to the study itself: TCR beta signatures that were public indicated CMV infection and matching HLA type. Study observations and caveats: The response measured ex vivo was dominated by TCR beta clonotypes (HLA-C-restricted and CMV-specific).

Using its own MiXCR run on the reads, TCRdb lists one record per CDR3 protein. The sample yields about 740,000 distinct CDR3 sequences, 35% to 45% seen once. This CDR3 region has 12 residues. V lost 0 bases and J lost 9, with 9 bases in between. CDR1 is MDHEN and CDR2 is SYDVKM in the germline V gene. This clonotype came up a few times. Its antigen is currently unknown. Sequenced input: PBMCs. The rearrangement uses TRBV28 and TRBJ2-7; D may correspond to TRBD1 or TRBD2 (5 bases each). The clonotype was recovered from a human donor in good health (CMV status not recorded). Some clones in this sample may be carry-over from other donors' samples. The CDR3 nucleotides read TGTGCCAGCAGTTTATGGGGGGAGCGGCAGTACTTC. It specifies CASSLWGERQYF. Variable domain in full (rest from reference TRBV28 and TRBJ2-7): DVKVTQSSRYLVKRTGEKVFLECVQDMDHENMFWYRQDPGLGLRLIYFSYDVKMKEKGDIPEGYSVSREKKERFSLILESASTNQTSMYLCASSLWGERQYFGPGTRLTVT.